The present entry profiles one T cell receptor (beta chain) with its context. These data originate in a study of blood T cell repertoires in COVID-19. Study-level information: Italy, Spain and the United States were the sources of the convalescent and acute COVID-19 samples.

V was shortened by 0 bases and J by 5 bases, with 20 bases between the two germline ends. The V gene's germline CDR1 is GTSNPN and CDR2 SVGIG (reference sequence). This CDR3 has 17 residues. Authors' methods: Reference gene primer amplification yielded estimated nucleated cell counts. Only in-frame clones appear in the TCRdb table, and some are missing; sequencing was by immunoSEQ multiplex PCR. Clone size and the V and J calls come from that table; the DNA yielded D and trimming. The table lists a few hundred thousand clones, roughly 91% of them singletons, with 1.5% to 2% in the top ten. Recovered participants had two consecutive negative NP/OP PCR tests, healthcare professional clearance, or symptom resolution.

The clonotype comes from a woman aged 30 to 39 who had recovered from COVID-19. Sequencing was performed on PBMCs or T cells enriched from blood (not recorded which). The V call is TRBV30, the J call TRBJ2-1, with D possibly being TRBD1 (6 bases). The CDR3 nucleotides read TGTGCCTGGAGTGTAGGTTGGGGGCCGTCCCTCAACAATGAGCAGTTCTTC. Translated, it gives CAWSVGWGPSLNNEQFF.